This T cell receptor (beta chain) was sequenced for a study of naive and memory T cell subsets. A UMI-containing oligonucleotide was joined by 3' ligation to the TCR cDNA template. Whole-blood samples were 2.5 to 3 ml of peripheral blood from healthy adult volunteers. Reverse transcription used DNase-treated unsorted total RNA, aiming for roughly 1 to 1,100 ng. This clonotype was observed many times. Its antigen is not identified. General study findings and limits: This RNA-based method may be sensitive to activation-related transcript changes.

Amplification of ligated cDNA took four PCR rounds with SP2 and nested alpha and beta constant primers. Alpha and beta constant region primers primed reverse transcription for blood and skin samples. MiXCR, applied by TCRdb to the 5' RACE reads, yields one record per CDR3 protein. Of about 32,000 distinct CDR3 sequences in the sample, 16% were seen once. The length of the CDR3 is 12 residues. Germline assignment: CDR1 MGHRA and CDR2 YSYEKL. The V gene lost 2 bases and the J gene lost 10 bases, with 9 bases spanning the gap. The chain couples TRBV4-1 to TRBJ1-5; D not resolved. This receptor was obtained from a female donor in good health. CDR3 DNA: TGCGCCAGCAGCCAACAGTCAGGACCCCAGCATTTT. This encodes CASSQQSGPQHF.